This T cell receptor (beta chain) was profiled in a study of Ad26.COV2.S vaccination and SARS-CoV-2 variants (dated by TCRdb to the early 2020s). With regard to the full study: Donors in the vaccine arm were drawn from COV1001, a multicentre, randomized, double-blind, placebo-controlled phase I-IIa trial testing Ad26.COV2.S in healthy adults. Ad26.COV2.S was given intramuscularly at 5x10^10 or 1x10^11 viral particles, as a single shot or as two shots 56 days apart. TCRbeta repertoire sequencing was used to assess the specificity and breadth of SARS-CoV-2-reactive T cell receptors after Ad26.COV2.S vaccination. A total of 32 samples were included in the TCR-sequenced set, comprising around 19 Ad26.COV2.S vaccine recipients, 5 placebo recipients and 8 SARS-CoV-2 convalescent individuals. Trial participants were randomized into five groups of five, in which low-dose or high-dose Ad26.COV2.S was given once or twice, or placebo was given on both occasions. Throughout the experiments and outcome assessment, investigators stayed blinded to trial group allocation.

The sample's treatment or condition label, decoded: about 20 received Ad26.COV2.S at low or high dose, single or two shots; about 5 received placebo; per-sample allocation not given. Repertoires of vaccine and placebo recipients were sequenced from samples taken on day 63 after the first injection. Cohort 1b enrolled about two dozen adults aged 18-55 years at a single site in Boston, USA, between 29 July and 7 August 2020. Ad26.COV2.S consisted of a replication-incompetent adenovirus type 26 vector by which a prefusion-stabilized SARS-CoV-2 spike protein from the original Wuhan strain was expressed. To note about this clone: Its antigen is still unknown. No much larger clone exists at a distance of one base, and base qualities are not known.

The immunoSEQ Assay was the method used to sequence TCRbeta CDR3 regions. After extraction, genomic DNA underwent amplification by bias-controlled multiplex PCR, followed by high-throughput sequencing. In the source study's methods: To quantify the absolute abundance of every unique TCRbeta CDR3 region, sequences were collapsed and filtered. Usable DNA was measured by amplifying reference genes present in all nucleated cells, and TCRbeta template counts were normalized to that usable DNA to estimate T cell fraction. Repertoire TCRs were annotated as SARS-CoV-2-specific when V gene, CDR3 amino acid sequence and J gene were exactly matched to a known reactive TCR set. The reference SARS-CoV-2 TCR set came from MIRA and was filtered for enrichment in COVID-19-positive ImmuneCODE repertoires, removing public or cross-reactive TCRs. Using the MIRA antigens, annotated TCRs were further analysed by specific ORF or by position within an ORF. Depth was the summed frequency of annotated unique rearrangements, while breadth was defined as annotated unique rearrangements over total unique productive rearrangements. TCR breadth was compared between groups using two-sided Wilcoxon rank-sum tests. TCRdb mirrors the immuneACCESS table, restricted to in-frame sequences. Some clones are absent from its copies; in checked studies, under half trace to an unresolved V gene, and the reason for the others is unknown. V and J calls and clone size are as listed in that table; D and trimming were resolved from the DNA. The sample contains about 390,000 clones, about 92% of them found a single time. The ten largest clones capture 1.5% to 2% of the sample.

Reading from cysteine to phenylalanine, the CDR3 counts 15 amino acids. Only the CDR3 portion is preserved as DNA: 45 bases, with reading frame beginning at the first base. According to the germline V gene, CDR1 reads SGDLS and CDR2 reads YYNGEE. At the junction V is shortened by 5 bases and J by 5 bases, with 19 bases in between. Results and caveats for the whole study, not just this receptor: It was noted by the authors that total T cell responses may have been underestimated by the TCR breadth and depth analyses. Vaccine and placebo recipients had similar non-spike TCR breadth, a finding consistent with the vaccine containing only spike. Spike-specific TCR breadth was higher in Ad26.COV2.S recipients than in placebo recipients (P = 0.0014). The study was not powered to compare responses between vaccine doses or regimens. Substantial breadth of spike-specific CD8+ and CD4+ T cell responses was reported after vaccination.

The chain is made from TRBV9 and TRBJ2-5; the D call is possibly TRBD1 or TRBD2, each sharing 6 bases. The specimen comprised peripheral blood, sampled in a trial of Ad26.COV2.S vaccine versus placebo. The clonotype was recovered from a person between 18 and 59 years old who received the Ad26.COV2.S COVID-19 vaccine or a placebo. The CDR3 protein is CASSSHFGGGETQYF. At the DNA level, the sequence is TGTGCCAGCAGTTCCCACTTCGGGGGCGGGGAGACCCAGTACTTC.